This passage covers 4 T cell receptor beta chains from one sample sequenced in a study of T cell responses to AZD1222 COVID-19 vaccine (dated by TCRdb to the early 2020s). The library was obtained by the immunoSEQ multiplex PCR assay. TCRdb limited this immuneACCESS table to in-frame rearrangements with V and J called. A share of clones is missing; checked studies link under half to unresolved V genes, and the rest is unexplained. In all, the sample holds 150,000 or so clones, and roughly 91% of those were seen once. About 1.5% of the sample rests with the top ten. The sample's time point, from its label and the paper: baseline before first vaccination. The specimen was peripheral blood, collected on day 0 of AZD1222 vaccination. The receptors shown here come from an adult in good health.

The rearrangement joins TRBV2 to TRBJ2-3, with D uncertain. The V gene's germline CDR1 is SNHLY and CDR2 FYNNEI. The V end was cut by 8 bases, the J end by 0 bases, with 12 bases between. The CDR3 sequence is 14 residues long. For the CDR3, the DNA is TGTGCCAGCGTCGCCACCTATAGCACAGATACGCAGTATTTT. Residues: CASVATYSTDTQYF. Drawing the rest from reference TRBV2 and TRBJ2-3, the complete variable domain is EPEVTQTPSHQVTQMGQEVILRCVPISNHLYFYWYRQILGQKVEFLVSFYNNEISEKSEIFDDQFSVERPDGSNFTLKIRSTKLEDSAMYFCASVATYSTDTQYFGPGTRLTVL.

V gene TRBV19 combines with J gene TRBJ1-5, with D possibly being TRBD1 (5 bases). Germline CDR1 reads LNHDA; CDR2 reads SQIVND (reference sequence). This CDR3 comprises 15 residues. The ends were cut back, 3 bases at V and 0 bases at J, with 9 bases in the middle. The CDR3 protein is CASSMGGNSNQPQHF. CDR3 nucleotide sequence: TGTGCCAGTAGTATGGGGGGAAATAGCAATCAGCCCCAGCATTTT.

This chain links TRBV7-9 with TRBJ1-2; perhaps TRBD1 as D (5 bases). V was pared by 5 bases and J by 4 bases, with 11 bases between. Germline CDR1 reads SEHNR; CDR2 reads FQNEAQ (reference sequence). The CDR3 length is 13 residues. This CDR3 reads CASSRRDGYGYTF. The CDR3 DNA is TGTGCCAGCAGCCGCCGGGACGGCTATGGCTACACCTTC.

This chain connects TRBV3-1 (or the pseudogene TRBV3-2) to TRBJ1-1; D remains ambiguous. This CDR3 contains 15 residues. The V gene lost 1 base and the J gene lost 1 base, with 10 bases spanning the gap. Germline loops: CDR1 LGHDT, CDR2 YNNKEL (reference sequence). CDR3 residues: CASSQGVGPNTEAFF. In DNA form, the CDR3 reads TGTGCCAGCAGCCAAGGGGTAGGGCCGAACACTGAAGCTTTCTTT.